These 5 T cell receptor beta chains were all obtained from the same sample, sequenced in a study of tumor-infiltrating lymphocytes in glioblastoma multiforme. Multiple V-beta primers and a C-beta primer amplified TCRB from RNA. In TCRdb, the multiplex PCR reads were re-called with MiXCR into one record per CDR3 protein. Altogether some 11,000 distinct CDR3 sequences are present, about 72% being singletons, with the ten largest covering approximately 36%. The sample consisted of brain tumor tissue. The receptors shown here come from a male donor with glioblastoma.

This clonotype was found many times. The chain couples TRBV7-9 to TRBJ2-7; TRBD2 agrees at 16 bases. The CDR3 covers 17 residues. The V and J ends lost 8 bases and 7 bases, in that order; junction bases with no gene match: 14. Germline V CDR1 and CDR2: SEHNR, FQNEAQ (reference sequence). CDR3: CASAGTSGRAPSGEQYF. CDR3 DNA sequence: TGTGCCAGCGCAGGGACTAGCGGGAGGGCCCCCTCGGGAGAGCAGTACTTC.

The sample holds a few counts of this clonotype. The chain joins TRBV15 to TRBJ1-5; 7 bases agree with TRBD1. This CDR3 is 16 amino acids long. The J segment lost 2 bases and the V segment lost 5 bases, leaving 9 bases of the junction unmatched. Germline V gene data show CDR1 as LNHNV and CDR2 as YYDKDF (reference sequence). The CDR3: CATSASTGLGNQPQHF. CDR3 nucleotides: TGTGCCACCAGCGCGTCGACAGGGCTAGGCAATCAGCCCCAGCATTTT.

About this clonotype: At one boundary the junction diverges from the germline segment, which might be a read error. This sequence joins TRBV29-1 and TRBJ2-1; maybe TRBD1 (7 bases). CDR3 length: 14 residues. Germline V gene lookup returns CDR1 SQVTM and CDR2 ANQGSEA. CDR3 coding DNA: TGCGGCGTTTGGGAGCGGCAGGGGGGCAATGAGCAGTTCTTC. This encodes CGVWERQGGNEQFF.

To note about this clonotype: Sequence at one end of the junction differs from germline and may be a read error. V usage is TRBV30 and J usage is TRBJ1-6; D remains unclear. Germline loops: CDR1 GTSNPN, CDR2 SVGIG (reference sequence). CDR3 size: 12 residues. CDR3 sequence: CAWGRAGSPLLF. CDR3 nucleotides: TGTGCCTGGGGGAGGGCTGGGTCACCCCTCCTCTTT.

In the case of this clonotype: The junction shows a germline mismatch at one end, possibly a read error. The chain carries TRBV4-1 and TRBJ1-4; the D is unclear. The germline CDR1 and CDR2 sequences are MGHRA and YSYEKL. The CDR3 has 14 residues. The CDR3 DNA sequence: TGCGTCAGCAGCCCGGATGAAGCTAATGGAAAACTGTTTTTC. Residues: CVSSPDEANGKLFF.